The clone carrying this TCR beta chain occurred a few times. Its antigen is unidentified. A much larger clone sits a single nucleotide away, making a read error possible. TCRdb re-called the 5' RACE reads with MiXCR, one entry per CDR3 protein. The table lists 100,000 to 150,000 distinct CDR3 sequences, around 15% of them singletons. The record originates from a study of T cells after yellow fever vaccination. The CDR3 runs to 15 residues. Trimming took 0 bases from V and 0 from J, leaving 6 bases between them. CDR1 is LGHNA and CDR2 is YNFKEQ in the germline V gene. Broader study findings: Detected again after the booster were most primary-vaccination clones, at nearly 97% CD4 and 70% to 90% CD8.

The clonotype comes from a young man who received the YFV17D yellow fever vaccine. The sequenced sample was CD8+ T cells sorted from PBMCs, obtained 5 days after the yellow fever booster vaccination. The rearrangement uses TRBV4-2 and TRBJ2-1; D remains ambiguous. The CDR3 is CASSQESGSYNEQFF. Written as DNA, the CDR3 is TGTGCCAGCAGCCAAGAGTCAGGCTCCTACAATGAGCAGTTCTTC.